This TCR beta chain originates from a study of blood T cell repertoires in COVID-19. Across the whole study: Whether acute or convalescent, the COVID-19 samples came from the United States, Italy and Spain. T cells, B-cell-depleted T cells, or PBMCs provided the cDNA or gDNA that served as material.

How the authors handled the data: Amplification of reference gene primers was used by the study to estimate nucleated cell counts. Clones were read by immunoSEQ multiplex PCR, and TCRdb kept only the in-frame ones, dropping some. V, J and clone size are taken as reported in that table, and D and trimming were inferred from the DNA itself. The sample includes more than 150,000 clones, around 81% of them seen just once. The table lists this clone with a count of one. Seattle-derived patients entered the study during active infection and were followed longitudinally. CDR3 length equals 12 residues. With 1 base removed from V and 6 bases from J, the gap between germline ends came to 7 bases. From germline, CDR1 is SGHTA and CDR2 FQGNSA.

The sequenced sample consisted of peripheral blood. The chain carries TRBV7-2 and TRBJ2-7, with D maybe TRBD1 (5 bases). The source is an elderly woman with COVID-19, enrolled during active disease. CDR3 loop: CASSLDRPEQYF. The CDR3 DNA reads TGTGCCAGCAGCTTAGACAGGCCCGAGCAGTACTTC.